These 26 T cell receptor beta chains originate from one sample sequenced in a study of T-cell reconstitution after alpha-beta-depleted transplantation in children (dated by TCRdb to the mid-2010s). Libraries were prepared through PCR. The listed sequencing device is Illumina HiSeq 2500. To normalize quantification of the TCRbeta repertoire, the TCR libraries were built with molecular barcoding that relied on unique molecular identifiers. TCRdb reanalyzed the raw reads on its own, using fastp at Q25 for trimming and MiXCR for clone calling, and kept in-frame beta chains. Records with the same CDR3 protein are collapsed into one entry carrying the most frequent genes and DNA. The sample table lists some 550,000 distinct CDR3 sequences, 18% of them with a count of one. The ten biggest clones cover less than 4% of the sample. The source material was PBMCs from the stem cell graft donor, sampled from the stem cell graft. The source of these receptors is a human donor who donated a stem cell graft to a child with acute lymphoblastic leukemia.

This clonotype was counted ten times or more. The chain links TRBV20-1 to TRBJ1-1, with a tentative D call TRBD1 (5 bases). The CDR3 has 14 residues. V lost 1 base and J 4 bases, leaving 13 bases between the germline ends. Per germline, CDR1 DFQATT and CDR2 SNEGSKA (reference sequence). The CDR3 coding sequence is TGCAGTGCTAGAGCCCCCGACAGTGCCACTGAAGCTTTCTTT. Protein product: CSARAPDSATEAFF.

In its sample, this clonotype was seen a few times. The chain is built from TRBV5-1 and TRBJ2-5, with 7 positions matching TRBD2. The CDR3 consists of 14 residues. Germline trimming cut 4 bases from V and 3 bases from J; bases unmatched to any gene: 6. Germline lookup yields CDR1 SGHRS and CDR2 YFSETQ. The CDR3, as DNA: TGCGCCAGCAGCGGCGGGACTACTAAAGAGACCCAGTACTTC. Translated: CASSGGTTKETQYF.

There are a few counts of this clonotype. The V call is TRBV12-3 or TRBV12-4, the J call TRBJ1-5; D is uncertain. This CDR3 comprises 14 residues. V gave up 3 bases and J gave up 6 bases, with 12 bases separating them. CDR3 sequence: CASSFGRWRQPQHF. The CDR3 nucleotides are TGTGCCAGCAGTTTTGGACGGTGGCGTCAGCCCCAGCATTTT.

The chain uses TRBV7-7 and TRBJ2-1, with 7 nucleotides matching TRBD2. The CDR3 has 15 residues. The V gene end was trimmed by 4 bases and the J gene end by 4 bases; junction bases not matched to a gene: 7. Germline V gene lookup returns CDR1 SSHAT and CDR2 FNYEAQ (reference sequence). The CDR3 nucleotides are TGTGCCAGCAGCTCGTCTCCAGCGGGATACAATGAGCAGTTCTTC. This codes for CASSSSPAGYNEQFF. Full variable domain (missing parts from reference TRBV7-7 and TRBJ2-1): GAGVSQSPRYKVTKRGQDVTLRCDPISSHATLYWYQQALGQGPEFLTYFNYEAQPDKSGLPSDRFSAERPEGSISTLTIQRTEQRDSAMYRCASSSSPAGYNEQFFGPGTRLTVL.

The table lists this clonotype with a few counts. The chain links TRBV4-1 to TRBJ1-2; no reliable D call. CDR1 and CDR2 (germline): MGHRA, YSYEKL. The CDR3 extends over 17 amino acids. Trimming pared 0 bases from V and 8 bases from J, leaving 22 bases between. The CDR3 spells CASSQDRPRSAYEGYTF. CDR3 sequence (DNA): TGCGCCAGCAGCCAAGATAGGCCCCGATCGGCTTATGAAGGCTACACCTTC.

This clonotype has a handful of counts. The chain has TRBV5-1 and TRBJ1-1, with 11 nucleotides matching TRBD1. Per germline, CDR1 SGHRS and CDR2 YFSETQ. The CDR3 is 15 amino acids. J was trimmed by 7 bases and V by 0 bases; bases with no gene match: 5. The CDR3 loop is CASSLEGTGGSEAFF. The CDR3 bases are TGCGCCAGCAGCTTGGAGGGGACAGGGGGGAGTGAAGCTTTCTTT.

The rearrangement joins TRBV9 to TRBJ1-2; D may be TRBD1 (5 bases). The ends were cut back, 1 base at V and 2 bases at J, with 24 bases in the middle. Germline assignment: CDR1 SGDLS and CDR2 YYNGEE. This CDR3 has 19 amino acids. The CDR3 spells CASSVPRDPIQWGNYGYTF. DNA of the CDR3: TGTGCCAGCAGCGTACCACGAGACCCCATCCAATGGGGGAACTATGGCTACACCTTC.

CDR3: CSLEGGQSYEQYF. The DNA for the CDR3 is TGCAGTCTAGAGGGGGGCCAATCCTACGAGCAGTACTTC. The V gene is TRBV20-1, the J gene TRBJ2-7; tentatively, D is TRBD1 or TRBD2 (6 bases each). The V gene's germline CDR1 is DFQATT and CDR2 SNEGSKA (reference sequence). The CDR3 runs 13 residues. V lost 8 bases and J 1 base, leaving 15 bases between the germline ends.

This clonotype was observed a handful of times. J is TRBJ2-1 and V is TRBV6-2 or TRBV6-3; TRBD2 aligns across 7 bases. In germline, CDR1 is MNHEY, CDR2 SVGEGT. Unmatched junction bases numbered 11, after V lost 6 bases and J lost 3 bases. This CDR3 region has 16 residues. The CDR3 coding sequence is TGTGCCAGCAGCTCCGTACTAGCGATAAACTACAATGAGCAGTTCTTC. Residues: CASSSVLAINYNEQFF.

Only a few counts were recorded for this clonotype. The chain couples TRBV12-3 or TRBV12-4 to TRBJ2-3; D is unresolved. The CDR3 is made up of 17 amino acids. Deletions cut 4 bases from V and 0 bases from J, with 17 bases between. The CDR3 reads CASSSNRDRSSTDTQYF. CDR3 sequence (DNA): TGTGCCAGCAGTTCCAACCGTGACCGCTCTAGCACAGATACGCAGTATTTT.

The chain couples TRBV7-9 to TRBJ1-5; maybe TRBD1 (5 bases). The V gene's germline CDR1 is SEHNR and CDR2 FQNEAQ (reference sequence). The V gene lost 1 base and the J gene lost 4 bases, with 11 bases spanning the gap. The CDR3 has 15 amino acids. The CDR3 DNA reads TGTGCCAGCAGCTTAGGCTCAGGGAAGAATCAGCCCCAGCATTTT. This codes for CASSLGSGKNQPQHF.

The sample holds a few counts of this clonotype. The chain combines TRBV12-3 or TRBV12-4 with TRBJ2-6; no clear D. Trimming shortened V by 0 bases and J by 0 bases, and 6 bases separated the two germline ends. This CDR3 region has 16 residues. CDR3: CASSLALGSGANVLTF. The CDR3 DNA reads TGTGCCAGCAGTTTAGCGCTTGGCTCTGGGGCCAACGTCCTGACTTTC.

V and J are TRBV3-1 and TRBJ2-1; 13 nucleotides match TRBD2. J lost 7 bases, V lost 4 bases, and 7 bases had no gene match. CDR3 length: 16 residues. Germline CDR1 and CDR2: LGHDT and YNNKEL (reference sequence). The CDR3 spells CASSLWTSGRMNEQFF. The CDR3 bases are TGTGCCAGCAGCCTTTGGACTAGCGGGAGAATGAATGAGCAGTTCTTC.

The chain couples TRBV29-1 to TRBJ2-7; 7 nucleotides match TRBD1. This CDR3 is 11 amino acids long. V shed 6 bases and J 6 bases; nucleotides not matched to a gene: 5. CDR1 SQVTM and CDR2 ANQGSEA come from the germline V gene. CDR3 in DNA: TGCAGCGTCGGACAGGTCGGCGAGCAGTACTTC. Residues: CSVGQVGEQYF.

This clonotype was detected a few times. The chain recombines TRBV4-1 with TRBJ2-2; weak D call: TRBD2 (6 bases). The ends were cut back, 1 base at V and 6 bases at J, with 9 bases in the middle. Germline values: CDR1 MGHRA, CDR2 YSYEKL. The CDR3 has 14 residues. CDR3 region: CASSQVGGAGELFF. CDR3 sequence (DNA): TGCGCCAGCAGCCAAGTAGGCGGGGCCGGGGAGCTGTTTTTT.

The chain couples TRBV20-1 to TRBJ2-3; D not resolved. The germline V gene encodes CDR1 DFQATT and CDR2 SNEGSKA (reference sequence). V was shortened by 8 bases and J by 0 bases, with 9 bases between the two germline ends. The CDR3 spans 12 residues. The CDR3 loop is CSWYRSTDTQYF. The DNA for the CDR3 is TGCAGTTGGTACCGGAGCACAGATACGCAGTATTTT.

The CDR3 spells CASSFSGSYSYEQYF. In DNA, the CDR3 is TGTGCCAGCAGCTTCTCAGGGTCCTACTCCTACGAGCAGTACTTC. The chain carries TRBV7-9 and TRBJ2-7; TRBD1 might be the D (5 bases). Germline V lookup: CDR1 SEHNR, CDR2 FQNEAQ (reference sequence). Trimming pared 3 bases from V and 0 bases from J, leaving 12 bases between. The CDR3 consists of 15 residues.

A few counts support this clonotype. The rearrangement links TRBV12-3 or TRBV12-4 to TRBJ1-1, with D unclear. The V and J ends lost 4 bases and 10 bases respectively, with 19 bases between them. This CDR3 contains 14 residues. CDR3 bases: TGTGCCAGCAGTTGGGTGGTTCGAAAGGGTGTAGCTTTCTTT. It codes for CASSWVVRKGVAFF.

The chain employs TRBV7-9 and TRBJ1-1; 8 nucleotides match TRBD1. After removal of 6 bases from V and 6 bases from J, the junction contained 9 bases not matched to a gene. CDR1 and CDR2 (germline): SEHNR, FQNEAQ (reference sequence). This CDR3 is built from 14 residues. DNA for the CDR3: TGTGCCAGCAGACGGACAGGGCCGGTGGCTGAAGCTTTCTTT. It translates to CASRRTGPVAEAFF.

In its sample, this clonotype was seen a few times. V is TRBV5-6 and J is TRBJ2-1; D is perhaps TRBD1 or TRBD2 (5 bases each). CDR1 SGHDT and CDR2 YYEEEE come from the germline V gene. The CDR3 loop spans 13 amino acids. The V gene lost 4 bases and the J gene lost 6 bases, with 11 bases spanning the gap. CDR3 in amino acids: CASSVGTTNEQFF. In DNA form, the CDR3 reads TGTGCCAGCAGCGTCGGGACGACCAATGAGCAGTTCTTC.

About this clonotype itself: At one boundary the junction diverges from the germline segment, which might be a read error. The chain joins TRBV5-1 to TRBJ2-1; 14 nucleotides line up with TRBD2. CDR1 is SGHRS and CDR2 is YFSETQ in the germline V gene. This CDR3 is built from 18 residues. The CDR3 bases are TGCGCCAGCAGCTCGGGACTAGCGGGAGCCGTGGGTTACAATGAGCAGTTGTTC. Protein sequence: CASSSGLAGAVGYNEQLF.

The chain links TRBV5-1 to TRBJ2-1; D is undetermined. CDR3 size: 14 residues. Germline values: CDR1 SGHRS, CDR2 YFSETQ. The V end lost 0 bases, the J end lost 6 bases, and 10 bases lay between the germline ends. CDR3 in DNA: TGCGCCAGCAGCTTGGACGGAAGTATCAATGAGCAGTTCTTC. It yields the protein CASSLDGSINEQFF. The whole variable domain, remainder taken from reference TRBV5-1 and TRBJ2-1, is KAGVTQTPRYLIKTRGQQVTLSCSPISGHRSVSWYQQTPGQGLQFLFEYFSETQRNKGNFPGRFSGRQFSNSRSEMNVSTLELGDSALYLCASSLDGSINEQFFGPGTRLTVL.

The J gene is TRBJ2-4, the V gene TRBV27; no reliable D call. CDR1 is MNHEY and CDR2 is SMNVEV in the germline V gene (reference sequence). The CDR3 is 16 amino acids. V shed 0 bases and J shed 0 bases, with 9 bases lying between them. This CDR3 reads CASSLSNTLAKNIQYF. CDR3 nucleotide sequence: TGTGCCAGCAGTTTATCGAACACCTTAGCCAAAAACATTCAGTACTTC.

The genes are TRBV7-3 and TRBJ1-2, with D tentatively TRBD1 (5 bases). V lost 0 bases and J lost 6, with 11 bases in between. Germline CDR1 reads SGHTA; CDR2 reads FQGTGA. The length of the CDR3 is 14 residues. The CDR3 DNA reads TGTGCCAGCAGCTTAACTTACAGGAACAATGGCTACACCTTC. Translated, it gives CASSLTYRNNGYTF.

CDR3 region: CASNTERETQYF. CDR3 DNA: TGTGCCAGCAATACAGAACGGGAGACCCAGTACTTC. The chain recombines TRBV6-5 with TRBJ2-5; D is undetermined. CDR1 and CDR2 from the germline V gene are MNHEY and SVGAGI. CDR3 size: 12 residues. V was pared by 7 bases and J by 5 bases, with 11 bases between.

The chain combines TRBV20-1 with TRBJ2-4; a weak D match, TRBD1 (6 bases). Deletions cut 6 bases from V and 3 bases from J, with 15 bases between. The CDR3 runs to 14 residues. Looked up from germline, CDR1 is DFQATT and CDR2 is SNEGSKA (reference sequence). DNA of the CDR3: TGCAGTGCGCGGATACAGGGTCTCAAAAACATTCAGTACTTC. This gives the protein CSARIQGLKNIQYF.